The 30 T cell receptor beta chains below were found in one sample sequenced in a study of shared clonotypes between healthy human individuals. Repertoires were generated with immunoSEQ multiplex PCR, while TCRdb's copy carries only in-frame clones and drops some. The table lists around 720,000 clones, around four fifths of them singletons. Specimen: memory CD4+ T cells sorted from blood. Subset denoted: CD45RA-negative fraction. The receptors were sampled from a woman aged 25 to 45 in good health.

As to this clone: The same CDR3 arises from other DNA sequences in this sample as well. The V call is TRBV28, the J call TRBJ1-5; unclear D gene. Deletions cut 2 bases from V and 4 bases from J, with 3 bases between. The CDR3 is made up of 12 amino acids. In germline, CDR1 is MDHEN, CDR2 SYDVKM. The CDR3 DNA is TGTGCCAGCAGTTTAGTTAATCAGCCCCAGCATTTT. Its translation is CASSLVNQPQHF.

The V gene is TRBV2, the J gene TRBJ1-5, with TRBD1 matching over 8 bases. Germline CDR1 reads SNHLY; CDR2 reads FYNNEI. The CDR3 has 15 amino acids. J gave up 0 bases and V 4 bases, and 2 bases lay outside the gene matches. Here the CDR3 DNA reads TGTGCCAGCAGTGGACAGGGGATTAGCAATCAGCCCCAGCATTTT. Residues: CASSGQGISNQPQHF.

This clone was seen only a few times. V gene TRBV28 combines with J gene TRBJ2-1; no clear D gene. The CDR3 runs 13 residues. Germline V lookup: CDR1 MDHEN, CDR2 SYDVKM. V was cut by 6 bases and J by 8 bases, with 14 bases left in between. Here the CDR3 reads CASREDTGYEQFF. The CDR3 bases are TGTGCCAGCAGAGAAGACACTGGGTATGAGCAGTTCTTC.

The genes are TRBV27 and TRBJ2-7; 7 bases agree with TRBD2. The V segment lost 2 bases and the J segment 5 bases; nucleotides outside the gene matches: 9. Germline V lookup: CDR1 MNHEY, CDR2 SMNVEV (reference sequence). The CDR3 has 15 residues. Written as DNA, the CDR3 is TGTGCCAGCAGTTTAGGGCTAGCGGATATCCACGAGCAGTACTTC. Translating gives CASSLGLADIHEQYF.

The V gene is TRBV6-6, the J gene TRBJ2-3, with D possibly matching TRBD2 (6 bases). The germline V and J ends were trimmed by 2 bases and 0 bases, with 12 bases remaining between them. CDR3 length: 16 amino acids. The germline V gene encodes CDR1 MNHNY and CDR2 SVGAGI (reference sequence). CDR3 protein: CASSYPDGSSTDTQYF. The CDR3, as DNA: TGTGCCAGCAGTTACCCCGACGGGAGTAGCACAGATACGCAGTATTTT.

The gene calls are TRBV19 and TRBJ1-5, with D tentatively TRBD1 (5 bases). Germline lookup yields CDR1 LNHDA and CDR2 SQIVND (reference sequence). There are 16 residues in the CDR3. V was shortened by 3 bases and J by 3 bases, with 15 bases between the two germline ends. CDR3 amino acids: CASSIFAGTTNQPQHF. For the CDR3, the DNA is TGTGCCAGTAGTATTTTTGCGGGGACCACCAATCAGCCCCAGCATTTT.

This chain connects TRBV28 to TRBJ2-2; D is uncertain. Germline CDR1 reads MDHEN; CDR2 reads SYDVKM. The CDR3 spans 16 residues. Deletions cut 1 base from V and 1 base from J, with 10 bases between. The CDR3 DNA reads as TGTGCCAGCAGTTTATTCCGAGGACGGAACACCGGGGAGCTGTTTTTT. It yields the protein CASSLFRGRNTGELFF.

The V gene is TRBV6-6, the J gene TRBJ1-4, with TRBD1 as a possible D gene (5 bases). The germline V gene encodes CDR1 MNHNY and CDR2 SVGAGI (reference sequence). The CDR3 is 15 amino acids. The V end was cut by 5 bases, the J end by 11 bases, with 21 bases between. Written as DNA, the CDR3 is TGTGCCAGCAGTACATGGGGGAGTCGGGGGAGGAAACTGTTTTTT. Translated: CASSTWGSRGRKLFF.

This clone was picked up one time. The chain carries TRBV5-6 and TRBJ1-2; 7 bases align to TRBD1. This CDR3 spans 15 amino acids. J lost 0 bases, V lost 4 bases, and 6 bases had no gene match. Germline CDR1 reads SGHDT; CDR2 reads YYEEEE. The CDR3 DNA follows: TGTGCCAGCAGCAGGGGACAGTTTACTAACTATGGCTACACCTTC. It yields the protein CASSRGQFTNYGYTF.

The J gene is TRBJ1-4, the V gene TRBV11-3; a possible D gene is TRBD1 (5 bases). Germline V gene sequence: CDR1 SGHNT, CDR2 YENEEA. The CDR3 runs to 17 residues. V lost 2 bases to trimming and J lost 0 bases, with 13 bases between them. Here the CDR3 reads CASSLRKKTATNEKLFF. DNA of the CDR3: TGTGCCAGCAGCTTAAGGAAGAAGACAGCAACTAATGAAAAACTGTTTTTT.

CDR3 bases: TGTGCCACCCGGGACAGGGGAGGAGAGCAGTACTTC. The encoded protein is CATRDRGGEQYF. The chain links TRBV6-5 to TRBJ2-7; 10 positions agree with TRBD1. Unmatched junction bases numbered 7, after V lost 10 bases and J lost 7 bases. CDR1 and CDR2 (germline): MNHEY, SVGAGI. The CDR3 contains 12 residues.

Here the CDR3 DNA reads TGTGCCAGCAGTAATTCACAGGGCCCGGGGACTGAAGCTTTCTTT. Protein product: CASSNSQGPGTEAFF. The genes are TRBV9 and TRBJ1-1; possible D gene TRBD1, 6 bases. V lost 5 bases and J lost 5, with 19 bases in between. CDR3 length equals 15 residues. CDR1 SGDLS and CDR2 YYNGEE come from the germline V gene.

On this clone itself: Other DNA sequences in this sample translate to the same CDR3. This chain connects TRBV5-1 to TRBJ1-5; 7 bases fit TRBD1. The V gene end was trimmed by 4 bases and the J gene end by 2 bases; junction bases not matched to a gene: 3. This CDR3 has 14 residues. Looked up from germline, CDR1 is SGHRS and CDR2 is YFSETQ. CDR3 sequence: CASSPGTGNQPQHF. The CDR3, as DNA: TGCGCCAGCAGCCCAGGGACAGGCAATCAGCCCCAGCATTTT.

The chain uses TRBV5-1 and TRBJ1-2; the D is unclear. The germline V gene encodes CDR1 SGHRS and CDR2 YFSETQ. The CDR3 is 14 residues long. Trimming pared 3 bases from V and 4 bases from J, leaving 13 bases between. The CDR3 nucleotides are TGCGCCAGCAGCTCCCCTACAGCTACCTATGGCTACACCTTC. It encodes CASSSPTATYGYTF.

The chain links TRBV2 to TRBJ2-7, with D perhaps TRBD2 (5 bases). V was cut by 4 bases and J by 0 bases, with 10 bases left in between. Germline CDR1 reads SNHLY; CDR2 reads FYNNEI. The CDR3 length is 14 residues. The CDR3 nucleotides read TGTGCCAGCAGTGTAGTCACTAGCTCCTACGAGCAGTACTTC. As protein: CASSVVTSSYEQYF.

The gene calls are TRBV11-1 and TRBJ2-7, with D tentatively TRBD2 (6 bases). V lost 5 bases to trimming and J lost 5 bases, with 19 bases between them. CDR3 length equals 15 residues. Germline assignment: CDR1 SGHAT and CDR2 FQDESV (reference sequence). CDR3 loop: CASSPQGLATHEQYF. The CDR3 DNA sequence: TGTGCCAGCAGCCCCCAAGGTCTAGCGACCCACGAGCAGTACTTC.

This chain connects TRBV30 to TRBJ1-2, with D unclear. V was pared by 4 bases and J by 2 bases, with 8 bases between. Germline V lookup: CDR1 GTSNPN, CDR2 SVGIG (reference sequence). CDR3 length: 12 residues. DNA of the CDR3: TGTGCCTGGACGGCAGGAAACTATGGCTACACCTTC. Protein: CAWTAGNYGYTF.

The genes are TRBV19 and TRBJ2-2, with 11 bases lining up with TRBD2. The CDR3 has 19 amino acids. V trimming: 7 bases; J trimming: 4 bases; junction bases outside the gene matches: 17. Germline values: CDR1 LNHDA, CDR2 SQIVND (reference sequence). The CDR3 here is CASIRSGLAGGIRTGELFF. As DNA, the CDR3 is TGTGCCAGTATACGCTCAGGGCTAGCGGGAGGCATTCGCACCGGGGAGCTGTTTTTT.

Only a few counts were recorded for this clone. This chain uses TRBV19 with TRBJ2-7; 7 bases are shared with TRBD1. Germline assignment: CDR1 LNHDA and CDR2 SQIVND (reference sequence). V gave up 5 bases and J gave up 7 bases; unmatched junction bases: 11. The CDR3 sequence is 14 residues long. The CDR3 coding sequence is TGTGCCAGTAGTGAGTACTACAGGGGCGGGGAGCAGTACTTC. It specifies CASSEYYRGGEQYF. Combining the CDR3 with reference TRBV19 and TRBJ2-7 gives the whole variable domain DGGITQSPKYLFRKEGQNVTLSCEQNLNHDAMYWYRQDPGQGLRLIYYSQIVNDFQKGDIAEGYSVSREKKESFPLTVTSAQKNPTAFYLCASSEYYRGGEQYFGPGTRLTVT.

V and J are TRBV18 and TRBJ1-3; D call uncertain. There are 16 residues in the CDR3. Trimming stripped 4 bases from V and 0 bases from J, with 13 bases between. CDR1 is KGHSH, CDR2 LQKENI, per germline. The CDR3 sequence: CASSLNTADSGNTIYF. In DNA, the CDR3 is TGTGCCAGCTCACTAAATACAGCTGACTCTGGAAACACCATATATTTT.

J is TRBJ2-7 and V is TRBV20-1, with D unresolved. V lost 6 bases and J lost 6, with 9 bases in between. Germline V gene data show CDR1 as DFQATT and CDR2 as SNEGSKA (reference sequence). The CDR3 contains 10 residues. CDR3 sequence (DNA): TGCAGTGCCCATCTTCGCGAGCAGTACTTC. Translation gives CSAHLREQYF.

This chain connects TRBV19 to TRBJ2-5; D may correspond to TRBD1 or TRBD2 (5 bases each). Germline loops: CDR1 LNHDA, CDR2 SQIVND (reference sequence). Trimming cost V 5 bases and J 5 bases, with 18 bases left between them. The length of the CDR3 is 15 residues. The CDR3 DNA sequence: TGTGCCAGTAGTTCGGGGCAGGGAGTGTCCGAGACCCAGTACTTC. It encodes CASSSGQGVSETQYF.

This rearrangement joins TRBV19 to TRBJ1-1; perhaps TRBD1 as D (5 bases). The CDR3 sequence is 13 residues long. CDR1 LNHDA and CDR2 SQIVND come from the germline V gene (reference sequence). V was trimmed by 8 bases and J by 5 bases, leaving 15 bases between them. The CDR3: CASPNTGGTEAFF. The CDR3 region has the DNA TGTGCCAGTCCCAACACGGGGGGGACTGAAGCTTTCTTT. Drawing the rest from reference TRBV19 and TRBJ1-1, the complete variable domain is DGGITQSPKYLFRKEGQNVTLSCEQNLNHDAMYWYRQDPGQGLRLIYYSQIVNDFQKGDIAEGYSVSREKKESFPLTVTSAQKNPTAFYLCASPNTGGTEAFFGQGTRLTVV.

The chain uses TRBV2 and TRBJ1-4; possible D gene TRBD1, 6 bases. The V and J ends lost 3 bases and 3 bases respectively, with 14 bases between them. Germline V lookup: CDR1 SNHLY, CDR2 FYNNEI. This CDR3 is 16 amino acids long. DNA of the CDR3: TGTGCCAGCAGTGATCTACAGGGACTGGCTAATGAAAAACTGTTTTTT. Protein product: CASSDLQGLANEKLFF.

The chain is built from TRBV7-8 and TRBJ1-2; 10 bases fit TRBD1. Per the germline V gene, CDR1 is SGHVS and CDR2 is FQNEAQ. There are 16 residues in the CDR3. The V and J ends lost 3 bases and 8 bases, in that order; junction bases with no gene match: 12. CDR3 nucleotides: TGTGCCAGCAGCTTCTCCGGGACAGGGGAACTTCAGGGCTACACCTTC. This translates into CASSFSGTGELQGYTF.

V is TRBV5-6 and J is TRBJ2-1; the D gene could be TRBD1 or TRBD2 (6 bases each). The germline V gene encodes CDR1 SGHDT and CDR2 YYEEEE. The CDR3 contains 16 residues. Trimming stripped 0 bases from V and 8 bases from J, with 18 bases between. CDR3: CASSLVPGAVGDEQFF. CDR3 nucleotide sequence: TGTGCCAGCAGCTTGGTCCCGGGGGCGGTAGGGGATGAGCAGTTCTTC. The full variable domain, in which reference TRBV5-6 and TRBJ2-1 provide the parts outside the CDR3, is DAGVTQSPTHLIKTRGQQVTLRCSPKSGHDTVSWYQQALGQGPQFIFQYYEEEERQRGNFPDRFSGHQFPNYSSELNVNALLLGDSALYLCASSLVPGAVGDEQFFGPGTRLTVL.

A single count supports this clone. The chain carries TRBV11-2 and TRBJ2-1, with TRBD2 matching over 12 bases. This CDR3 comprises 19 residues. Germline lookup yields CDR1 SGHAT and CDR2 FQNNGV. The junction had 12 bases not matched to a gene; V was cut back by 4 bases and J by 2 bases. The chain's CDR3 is CASSSIKRLAGEPYNEQFF. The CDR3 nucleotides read TGTGCCAGCAGCTCGATAAAACGACTAGCGGGAGAACCCTACAATGAGCAGTTCTTC.

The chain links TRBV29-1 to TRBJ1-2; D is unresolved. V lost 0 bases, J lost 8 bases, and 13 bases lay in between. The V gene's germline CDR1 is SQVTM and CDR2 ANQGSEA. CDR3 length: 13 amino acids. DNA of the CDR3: TGCAGCGTTGAAGAATTGGCATCGGGGGGCTACACCTTC. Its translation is CSVEELASGGYTF.

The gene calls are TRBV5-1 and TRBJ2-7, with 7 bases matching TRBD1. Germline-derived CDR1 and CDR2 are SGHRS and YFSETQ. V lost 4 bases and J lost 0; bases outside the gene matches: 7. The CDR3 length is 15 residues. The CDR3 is CASSTGTVNSYEQYF. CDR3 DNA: TGCGCCAGCAGCACCGGGACAGTTAACTCCTACGAGCAGTACTTC. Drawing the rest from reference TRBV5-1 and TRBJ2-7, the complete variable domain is KAGVTQTPRYLIKTRGQQVTLSCSPISGHRSVSWYQQTPGQGLQFLFEYFSETQRNKGNFPGRFSGRQFSNSRSEMNVSTLELGDSALYLCASSTGTVNSYEQYFGPGTRLTVT.

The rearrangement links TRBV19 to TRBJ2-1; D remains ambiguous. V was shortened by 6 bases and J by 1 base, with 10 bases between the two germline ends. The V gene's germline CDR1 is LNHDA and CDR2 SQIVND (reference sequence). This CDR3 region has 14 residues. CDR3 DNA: TGTGCCAGTAGGGGTGTAGGATCCTACAATGAGCAGTTCTTC. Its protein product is CASRGVGSYNEQFF.